Reported below is one T cell receptor (beta chain). Its antigen remains unidentified. RNA transcripts were the template, and TCR beta CDR3 regions were amplified from them. The workflow started with a first-round RT-PCR run with HTBI primers and then moved on to a second-round multiplex PCR. TCRdb analysed the multiplex PCR reads with MiXCR anew, one entry per CDR3 protein. The sample lists 400,000 to 450,000 distinct CDR3 sequences, around 21% occurring once. The authors diagnosed from clinical symptoms, serum thyroxine, TRAb, thyroid ultrasound and orbital computed tomography. The CDR3 extends over 15 amino acids. With V trimmed by 6 bases and J by 4 bases, 7 bases remained unmatched. The germline CDR1 and CDR2 sequences are DFQATT and SNEGSKA (reference sequence). This specimen belongs to a study of Graves' ophthalmopathy and Graves' hyperthyroidism. Study-wide context: The collection of peripheral blood took place at initial diagnosis, before any treatment.

Findings and limits, study-wide: A 13-signature model separated ophthalmopathy from stable hyperthyroidism, about 91% sensitivity, approximately 80% specificity.

The source is a young woman with stable Graves' hyperthyroidism. The chain employs TRBV20-1 and TRBJ2-7; 15 positions agree with TRBD2. The sequencing sample was made of peripheral blood. The CDR3 sequence: CSAWTSGGARYEQYF. The DNA of the CDR3 is TGCAGTGCGTGGACTAGCGGGGGGGCTAGGTACGAGCAGTACTTC.